These T cell receptor beta chains were read from a single sample in a study of control samples from healthy donors and cancer patients. Assay used: immunoSEQ multiplex PCR; TCRdb lists only in-frame clones, some missing. The sample has some 120,000 clones, about 92% seen once. Sequenced material: PBMCs. All receptors derive from a man in his forties or fifties with head and neck cancer. CDR3s include the opening cysteine and the closing phenylalanine or tryptophan. The D gene is left open where the match is weak. Some rows mark clone size as missing; the rest say once, few, many or name a class of expanded clone.

cdr3_nt: TGTGCCTGGAGGCCCAGGGGGGGGAACACTGAAGCTTTCTTT
cdr3_aa: CAWRPRGGNTEAFF
j_call: TRBJ1-1
clone_size: NA
d_call: TRBD1
v_call: TRBV30

cdr3_nt: TGTGCCAGCAGCGAGACCAGCTACGAGCAGTACTTC
cdr3_aa: CASSETSYEQYF
j_call: TRBJ2-7
clone_size: NA
d_call: NA
v_call: TRBV3-1/TRBV3-2

cdr3_nt: TGTGCCAGCAGCTTAACCGGACAGGGAGGAAATGAAAAACTGTTTTTT
cdr3_aa: CASSLTGQGGNEKLFF
j_call: TRBJ1-4
clone_size: NA
d_call: TRBD1
v_call: TRBV7-9

cdr3_nt: TGTGCCAGCAGCCTCGGACTCCAGGCCTACGAGCAGTACTTC
cdr3_aa: CASSLGLQAYEQYF
j_call: TRBJ2-7
clone_size: NA
d_call: NA
v_call: TRBV7-9

cdr3_nt: TGTGCCAGCAGCCTTCCCCAAGTATATGGCTACACCTTC
cdr3_aa: CASSLPQVYGYTF
j_call: TRBJ1-2
clone_size: NA
d_call: NA
v_call: TRBV7-2

cdr3_nt: TGTGCCAGCAGCTTAGCGGGGGCCGGCTCCTACGAGCAGTACTTC
cdr3_aa: CASSLAGAGSYEQYF
j_call: TRBJ2-7
clone_size: NA
d_call: NA
v_call: TRBV11-1

cdr3_nt: TGTGCCACCAGCAGAGTCCGGGGGGCGGGTACAGATACGCAGTATTTT
cdr3_aa: CATSRVRGAGTDTQYF
j_call: TRBJ2-3
clone_size: NA
d_call: NA
v_call: TRBV15

cdr3_nt: TGTGCCAGCAGTTACGGTCTGTCTAACTATGGCTACACCTTC
cdr3_aa: CASSYGLSNYGYTF
j_call: TRBJ1-2
clone_size: NA
d_call: NA
v_call: TRBV6-6

cdr3_nt: TGTGCCAGCAGCCCCGACAGGAACTATGGCTACACCTTC
cdr3_aa: CASSPDRNYGYTF
j_call: TRBJ1-2
clone_size: NA
d_call: NA
v_call: TRBV7-8

cdr3_nt: TGTGCCTGTTGGGCGGGCCTTTTACCCCGAGGGGACAATGAGCAGTTCTTC
cdr3_aa: CACWAGLLPRGDNEQFF
j_call: TRBJ2-1
clone_size: NA
d_call: NA
v_call: TRBV2

cdr3_nt: TGTGCCAGCTCCCCAGGGTACGAGCAGTACTTC
cdr3_aa: CASSPGYEQYF
j_call: TRBJ2-7
clone_size: NA
d_call: NA
v_call: TRBV18

cdr3_nt: TGTGCCAGCAGGGAGGACAGGGGGTTCCCCTACGAGCAGTACTTC
cdr3_aa: CASREDRGFPYEQYF
j_call: TRBJ2-7
clone_size: NA
d_call: TRBD1
v_call: TRBV6-5

cdr3_nt: TGTGCCAGCAGCGAACGGATAGCTCAGGGAGATACGCAGTATTTT
cdr3_aa: CASSERIAQGDTQYF
j_call: TRBJ2-3
clone_size: NA
d_call: NA
v_call: TRBV6-2/TRBV6-3

cdr3_nt: TGTGCCTGGGGCCCGGGGGGGACGGGGACCCAGTACTTC
cdr3_aa: CAWGPGGTGTQYF
j_call: TRBJ2-5
clone_size: NA
d_call: TRBD2
v_call: TRBV30

cdr3_nt: TGTGCCAGCGGGAATGGCAGAGTGCACTACGAGCAGTACTTC
cdr3_aa: CASGNGRVHYEQYF
j_call: TRBJ2-7
clone_size: NA
d_call: NA
v_call: TRBV2

cdr3_nt: TGTGCCTGGAGTGTGGGGACAGGGCATGGCTACACCTTC
cdr3_aa: CAWSVGTGHGYTF
j_call: TRBJ1-2
clone_size: NA
d_call: TRBD1
v_call: TRBV30

cdr3_nt: TGTGCCAGCAGCTTGGAGGGACTTAGGGGGTTATATACGCAGTATTTT
cdr3_aa: CASSLEGLRGLYTQYF
j_call: TRBJ2-3
clone_size: NA
d_call: NA
v_call: TRBV7-9

cdr3_nt: TGTGCCAGCAGCCAAGAAGACAGCGTGTACTATGGCTACACCTTC
cdr3_aa: CASSQEDSVYYGYTF
j_call: TRBJ1-2
clone_size: NA
d_call: NA
v_call: TRBV4-2

cdr3_nt: TGTGCCTGGAGTGTGCCGGGACTAGCAGATACGCAGTATTTT
cdr3_aa: CAWSVPGLADTQYF
j_call: TRBJ2-3
clone_size: NA
d_call: TRBD2
v_call: TRBV30

cdr3_nt: TGCGCCAGCAGCCGCCAGATGGACACAGATACGCAGTATTTT
cdr3_aa: CASSRQMDTDTQYF
j_call: TRBJ2-3
clone_size: NA
d_call: NA
v_call: TRBV5-1

cdr3_nt: TGTGCCAGCAGTCCGGTAGCTGCGGATACCTACAATGAGCAGTTCTTC
cdr3_aa: CASSPVAADTYNEQFF
j_call: TRBJ2-1
clone_size: NA
d_call: NA
v_call: TRBV28

cdr3_nt: TGTGCCACCAGTGATGTGGCTCGGGTCAATGAGCAGTTCTTC
cdr3_aa: CATSDVARVNEQFF
j_call: TRBJ2-1
clone_size: NA
d_call: NA
v_call: TRBV24-1

cdr3_nt: TGCGCCAGCAGAACGTACCAAGAGACCCAGTACTTC
cdr3_aa: CASRTYQETQYF
j_call: TRBJ2-5
clone_size: NA
d_call: NA
v_call: TRBV10-2

cdr3_nt: TGTGCCAGCAGCCGTCCCCTTTCGCGGGGGGTCCACGGAACGGTATACAATGAGCAGTTCTTC
cdr3_aa: CASSRPLSRGVHGTVYNEQFF
j_call: TRBJ2-1
clone_size: NA
d_call: TRBD2
v_call: TRBV3-1/TRBV3-2

cdr3_nt: TGTGCCAGCAGCAACAGGGCGGGTTCCACTGAAGCTTTCTTT
cdr3_aa: CASSNRAGSTEAFF
j_call: TRBJ1-1
clone_size: NA
d_call: NA
v_call: TRBV7-2

cdr3_nt: TGTGCCACCAGCCCGGGGGGAAACTCCTACAATGAGCAGTTCTTC
cdr3_aa: CATSPGGNSYNEQFF
j_call: TRBJ2-1
clone_size: NA
d_call: TRBD2
v_call: TRBV24-1

cdr3_nt: TGTGCCAGCAGTGAAAGCGGGACAGGGGTCGTATATGGCTACACCTTC
cdr3_aa: CASSESGTGVVYGYTF
j_call: TRBJ1-2
clone_size: few
d_call: TRBD1
v_call: TRBV6-1